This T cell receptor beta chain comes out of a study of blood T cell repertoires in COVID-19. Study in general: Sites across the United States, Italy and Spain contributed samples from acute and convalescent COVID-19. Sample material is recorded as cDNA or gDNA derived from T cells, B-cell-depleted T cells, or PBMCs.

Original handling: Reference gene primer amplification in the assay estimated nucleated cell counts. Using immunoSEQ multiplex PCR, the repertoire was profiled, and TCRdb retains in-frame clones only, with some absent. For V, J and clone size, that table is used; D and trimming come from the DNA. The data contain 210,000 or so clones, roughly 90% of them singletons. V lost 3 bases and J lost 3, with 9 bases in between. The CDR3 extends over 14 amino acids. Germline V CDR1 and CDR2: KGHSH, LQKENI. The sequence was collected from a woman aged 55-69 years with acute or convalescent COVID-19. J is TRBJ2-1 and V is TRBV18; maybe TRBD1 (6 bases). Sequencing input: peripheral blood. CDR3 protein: CASSPSRGYNEQFF. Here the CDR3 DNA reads TGTGCCAGCTCACCCAGCAGGGGCTACAATGAGCAGTTCTTC.